The present TCR beta chain was sequenced within a study of control samples from healthy donors and cancer patients. Some clones are missing from TCRdb's copy, which holds only in-frame ones; the method was immunoSEQ multiplex PCR. This sample has over 85,000 clones, with approximately 93% found just once. Germline assignment: CDR1 SGDLS and CDR2 YYNGEE. The V segment lost 0 bases and the J segment 8 bases; nucleotides outside the gene matches: 17. The CDR3 sequence is 18 residues long. The specimen sequenced was blood. This clonotype was obtained from a woman aged 25 to 39 in good health. The chain recombines TRBV9 with TRBJ1-3, with 7 positions matching TRBD1. CDR3 DNA: TGTGCCAGCAGCGTAGATTTCGTGTGGGAGGGGGCGCCGGACACCATATATTTT. This sequence encodes CASSVDFVWEGAPDTIYF.